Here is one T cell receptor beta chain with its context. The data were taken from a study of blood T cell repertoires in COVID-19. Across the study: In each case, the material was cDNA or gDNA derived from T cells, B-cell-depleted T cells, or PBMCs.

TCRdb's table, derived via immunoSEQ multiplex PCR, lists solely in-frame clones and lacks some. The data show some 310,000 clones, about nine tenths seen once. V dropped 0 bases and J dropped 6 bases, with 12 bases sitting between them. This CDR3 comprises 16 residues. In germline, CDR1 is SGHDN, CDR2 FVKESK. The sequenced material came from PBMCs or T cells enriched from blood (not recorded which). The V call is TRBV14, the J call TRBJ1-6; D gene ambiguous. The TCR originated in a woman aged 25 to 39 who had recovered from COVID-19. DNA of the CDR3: TGTGCCAGCAGCCAAGAGTGGGCGCCGCTTAATTCACCCCTCCACTTT. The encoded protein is CASSQEWAPLNSPLHF.